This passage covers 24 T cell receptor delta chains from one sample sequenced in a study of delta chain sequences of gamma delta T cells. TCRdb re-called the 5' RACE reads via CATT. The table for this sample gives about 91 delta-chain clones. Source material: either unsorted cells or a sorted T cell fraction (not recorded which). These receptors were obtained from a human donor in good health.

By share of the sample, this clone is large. Here the CDR3 DNA reads TGTGCCTGTGACACCGTGTCTCTAGGGTTGGGGGATTCTTACACCGATAAACTCATCTTT. Translation: CACDTVSLGLGDSYTDKLIF. V usage is TRDV2 and J usage is TRDJ1; TRDD3 agrees at 8 bases. J gave up 0 bases and V 0 bases, and 17 bases lay outside the gene matches. This CDR3 region has 20 residues. In germline, CDR1 is GEAIGNYY, CDR2 EKD.

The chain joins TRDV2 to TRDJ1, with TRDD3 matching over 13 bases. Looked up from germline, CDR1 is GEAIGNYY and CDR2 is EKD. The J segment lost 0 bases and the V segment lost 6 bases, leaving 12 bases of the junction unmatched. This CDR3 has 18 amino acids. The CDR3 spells CACSALGDTARYTDKLIF. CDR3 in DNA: TGTGCCTGTTCCGCACTGGGGGATACGGCCCGGTACACCGATAAACTCATCTTT.

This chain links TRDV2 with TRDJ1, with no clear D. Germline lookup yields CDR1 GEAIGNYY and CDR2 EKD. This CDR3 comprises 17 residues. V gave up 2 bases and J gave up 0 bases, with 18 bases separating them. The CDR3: CACDSVPPTEDTDKLIF. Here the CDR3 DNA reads TGTGCCTGTGACAGTGTCCCACCGACGGAAGACACCGATAAACTCATCTTT.

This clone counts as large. The CDR3 sequence: CACDEASVLATDKLIF. The CDR3 bases are TGTGCCTGTGACGAGGCGTCGGTACTGGCGACCGATAAACTCATCTTT. The chain combines TRDV2 with TRDJ1, with D maybe TRDD3 (5 bases). V dropped 3 bases and J dropped 2 bases, with 18 bases sitting between them. Germline CDR1 GEAIGNYY, CDR2 EKD. The CDR3 spans 16 residues.

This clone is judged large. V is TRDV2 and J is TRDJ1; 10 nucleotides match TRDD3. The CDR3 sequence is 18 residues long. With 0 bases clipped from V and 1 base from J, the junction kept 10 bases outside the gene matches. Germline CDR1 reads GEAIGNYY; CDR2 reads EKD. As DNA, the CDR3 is TGTGCCTGTGACACCGTACTGGGGGATCCCTTAGGCACCGATAAACTCATCTTT. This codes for CACDTVLGDPLGTDKLIF.

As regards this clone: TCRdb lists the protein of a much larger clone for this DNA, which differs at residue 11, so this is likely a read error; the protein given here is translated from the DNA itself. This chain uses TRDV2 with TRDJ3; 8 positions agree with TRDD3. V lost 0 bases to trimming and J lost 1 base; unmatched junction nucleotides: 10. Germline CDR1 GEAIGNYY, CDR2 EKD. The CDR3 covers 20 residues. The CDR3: CACDTPTGGPASWDTRQMFF. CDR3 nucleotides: TGTGCCTGTGACACCCCTACTGGGGGTCCTGCATCCTGGGACACCCGACAGATGTTTTTC.

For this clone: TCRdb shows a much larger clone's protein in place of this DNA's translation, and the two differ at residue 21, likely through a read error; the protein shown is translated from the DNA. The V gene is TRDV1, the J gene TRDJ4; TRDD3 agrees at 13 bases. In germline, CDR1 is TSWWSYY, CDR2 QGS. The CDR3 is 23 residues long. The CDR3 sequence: CALGELIASSSVLGDTYNRPMIF. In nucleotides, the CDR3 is TGTGCTCTTGGGGAACTGATCGCCTCCTCTTCCGTACTGGGGGATACGTACAACAGACCCATGATCTTT.

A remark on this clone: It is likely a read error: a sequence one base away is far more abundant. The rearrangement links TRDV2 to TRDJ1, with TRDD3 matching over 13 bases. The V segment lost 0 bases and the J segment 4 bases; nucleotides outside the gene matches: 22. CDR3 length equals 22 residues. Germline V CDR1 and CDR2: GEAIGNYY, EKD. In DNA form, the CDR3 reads TGTGCCTGTGACACCCCCTTTACTGGGGGATACGCCCCTTCGGAGGCCAGCGATAAACTCATCTTT. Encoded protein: CACDTPFTGGYAPSEASDKLIF.

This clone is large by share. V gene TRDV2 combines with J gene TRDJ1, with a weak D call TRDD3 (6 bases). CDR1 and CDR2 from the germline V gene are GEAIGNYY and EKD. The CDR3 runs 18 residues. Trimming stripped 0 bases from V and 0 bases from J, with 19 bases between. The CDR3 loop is CACDTVPGGRLYTDKLIF. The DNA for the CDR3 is TGTGCCTGTGACACCGTTCCGGGGGGGAGACTGTACACCGATAAACTCATCTTT.

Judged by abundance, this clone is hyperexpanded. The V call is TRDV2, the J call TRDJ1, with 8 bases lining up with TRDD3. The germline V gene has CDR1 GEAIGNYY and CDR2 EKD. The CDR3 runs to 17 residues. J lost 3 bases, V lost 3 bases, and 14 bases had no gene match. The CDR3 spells CACDSVSGWGSPDKLIF. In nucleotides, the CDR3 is TGTGCCTGTGACTCGGTCTCCGGCTGGGGGAGCCCCGATAAACTCATCTTT.

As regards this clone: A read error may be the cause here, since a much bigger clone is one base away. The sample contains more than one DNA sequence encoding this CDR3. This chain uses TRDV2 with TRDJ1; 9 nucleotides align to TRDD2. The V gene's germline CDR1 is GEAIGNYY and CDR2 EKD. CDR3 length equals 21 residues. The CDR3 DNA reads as TGTGCCTGTGACACCGTCCTTCCTACTCCAGGGGGATCTCGAAACACCGATAAACTCATCTTC. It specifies CACDTVLPTPGGSRNTDKLIF.

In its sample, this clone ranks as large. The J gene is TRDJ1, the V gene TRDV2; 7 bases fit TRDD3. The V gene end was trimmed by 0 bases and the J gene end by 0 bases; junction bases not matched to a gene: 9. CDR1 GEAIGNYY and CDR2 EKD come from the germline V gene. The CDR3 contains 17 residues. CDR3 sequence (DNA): TGTGCCTGTGACACCTTAGGGGGATTACAGTACACCGATAAACTCATCTTT. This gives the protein CACDTLGGLQYTDKLIF.

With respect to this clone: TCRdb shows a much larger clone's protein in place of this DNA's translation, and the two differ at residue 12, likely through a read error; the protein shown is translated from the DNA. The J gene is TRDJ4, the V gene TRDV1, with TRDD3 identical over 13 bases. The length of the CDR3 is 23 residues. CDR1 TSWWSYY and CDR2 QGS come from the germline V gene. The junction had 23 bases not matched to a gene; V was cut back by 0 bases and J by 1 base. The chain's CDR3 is CALGELIASSSALGDTYNRPLIF. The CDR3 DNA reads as TGTGCTCTTGGGGAACTGATCGCCTCCTCTTCCGCACTGGGGGATACGTACAACAGACCCCTGATCTTT.

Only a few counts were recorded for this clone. CDR3 nucleotides: TGTGCCTGTGACTATTTAAACCTACCCGGGATGGGCTGGGCGTACGACACCGATAAACTCATCTTT. Translated, it gives CACDYLNLPGMGWAYDTDKLIF. The chain joins TRDV2 to TRDJ1; D may match TRDD2 or TRDD3 (5 bases each). With 3 bases removed from V and 0 bases from J, the gap between germline ends came to 34 bases. The CDR3 spans 22 residues. Germline V gene data show CDR1 as GEAIGNYY and CDR2 as EKD.

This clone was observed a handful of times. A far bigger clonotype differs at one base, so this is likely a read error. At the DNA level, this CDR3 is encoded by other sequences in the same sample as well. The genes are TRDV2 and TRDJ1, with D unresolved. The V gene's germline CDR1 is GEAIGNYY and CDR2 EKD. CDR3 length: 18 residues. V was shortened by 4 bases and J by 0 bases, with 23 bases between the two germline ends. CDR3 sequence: CACDRLLRGPPYTDKLIF. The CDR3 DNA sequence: TGTGCCTGTGATAGATTACTACGGGGCCCCCCCTACACCGATAAACTCATCTTT.

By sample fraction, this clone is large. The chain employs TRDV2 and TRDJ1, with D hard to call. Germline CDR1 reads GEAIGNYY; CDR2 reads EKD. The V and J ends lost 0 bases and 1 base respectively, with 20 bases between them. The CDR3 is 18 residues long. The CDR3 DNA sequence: TGTGCCTGTGACACCGTAGGGGCCGATAGGCCGGTCACCGATAAACTCATCTTT. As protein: CACDTVGADRPVTDKLIF.

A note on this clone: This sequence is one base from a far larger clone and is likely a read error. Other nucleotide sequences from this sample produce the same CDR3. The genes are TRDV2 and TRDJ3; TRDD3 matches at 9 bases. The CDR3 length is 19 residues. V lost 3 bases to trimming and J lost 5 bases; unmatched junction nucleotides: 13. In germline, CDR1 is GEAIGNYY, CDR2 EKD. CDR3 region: CACDYTGGPSGRDTRQMFF. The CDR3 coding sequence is TGTGCCTGTGACTATACTGGGGGACCCTCTGGGCGGGACACCCGACAGATGTTTTTC.

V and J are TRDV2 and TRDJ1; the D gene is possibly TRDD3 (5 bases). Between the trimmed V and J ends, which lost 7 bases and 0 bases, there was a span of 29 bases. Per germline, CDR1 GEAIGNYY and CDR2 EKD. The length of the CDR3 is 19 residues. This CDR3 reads CACETLMGRQGTDTDKLIF. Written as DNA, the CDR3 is TGTGCCTGCGAAACTTTAATGGGACGCCAGGGGACCGACACCGATAAACTCATCTTT.

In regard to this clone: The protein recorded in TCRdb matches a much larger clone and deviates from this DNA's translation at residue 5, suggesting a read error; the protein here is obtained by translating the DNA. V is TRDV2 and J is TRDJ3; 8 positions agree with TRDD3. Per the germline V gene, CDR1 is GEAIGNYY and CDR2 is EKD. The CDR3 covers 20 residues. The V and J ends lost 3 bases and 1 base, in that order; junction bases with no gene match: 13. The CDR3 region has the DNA TGTGCCTGTGACCCCCCTACTGGGGGTCCTGTATCCTGGGACACCCGACAGATGTTTTTC. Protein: CACDPPTGGPVSWDTRQMFF.

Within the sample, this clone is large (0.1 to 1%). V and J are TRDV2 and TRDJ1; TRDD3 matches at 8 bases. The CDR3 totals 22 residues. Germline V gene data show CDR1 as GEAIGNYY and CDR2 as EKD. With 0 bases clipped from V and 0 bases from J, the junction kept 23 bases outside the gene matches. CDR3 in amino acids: CACDTVLPLSTGDTRNTDKLIF. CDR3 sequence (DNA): TGTGCCTGTGACACCGTCCTTCCCCTCTCTACTGGGGATACACGGAACACCGATAAACTCATCTTT.

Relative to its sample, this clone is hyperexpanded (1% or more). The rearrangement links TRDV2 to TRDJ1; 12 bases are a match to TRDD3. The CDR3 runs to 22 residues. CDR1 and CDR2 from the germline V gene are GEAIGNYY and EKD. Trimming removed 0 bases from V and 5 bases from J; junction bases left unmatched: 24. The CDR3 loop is CACDTRPFLLGDTRSLTDKLIF. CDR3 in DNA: TGTGCCTGTGACACCCGGCCTTTTCTACTGGGGGATACTAGATCGCTTACTGATAAACTCATCTTT.

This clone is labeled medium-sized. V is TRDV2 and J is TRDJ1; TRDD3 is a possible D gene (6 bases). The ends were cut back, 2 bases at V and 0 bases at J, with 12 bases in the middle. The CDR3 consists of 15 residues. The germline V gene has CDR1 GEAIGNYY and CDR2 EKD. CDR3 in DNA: TGTGCCTGTGACAAACTGGGATCGTACACCGATAAACTCATCTTT. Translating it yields CACDKLGSYTDKLIF.

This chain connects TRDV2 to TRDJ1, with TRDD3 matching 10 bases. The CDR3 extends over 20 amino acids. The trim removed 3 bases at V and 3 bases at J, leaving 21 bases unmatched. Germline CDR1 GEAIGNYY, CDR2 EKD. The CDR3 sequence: CACDPLAFFHTGGSADKLIF. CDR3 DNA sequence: TGTGCCTGTGACCCGTTGGCCTTCTTCCACACTGGGGGATCAGCCGATAAACTCATCTTT.

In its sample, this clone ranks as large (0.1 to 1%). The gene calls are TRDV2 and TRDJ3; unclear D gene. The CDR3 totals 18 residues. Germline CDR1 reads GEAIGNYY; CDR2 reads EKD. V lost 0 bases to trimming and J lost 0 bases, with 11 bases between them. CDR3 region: CACDTGSSTSWDTRQMFF. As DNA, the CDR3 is TGTGCCTGTGACACCGGATCTAGTACCTCCTGGGACACCCGACAGATGTTTTTC.